The 10 T cell receptor beta chains presented below share a single source sample, sequenced in a study of blood T cell repertoires in COVID-19. This table comes from immunoSEQ multiplex PCR, and its TCRdb copy is limited to in-frame clones, with some not included. The sample holds 300,000 to 400,000 clones, roughly 86% seen once. The sample comprised peripheral blood. These receptors were collected from a woman between 45 and 65 years old who had recovered from COVID-19.

The CDR3 sequence is CASSRQSPGNTIYF. The CDR3 nucleotides are TGTGCCAGCAGCAGACAGTCCCCTGGAAACACCATATATTTT. This sequence joins TRBV7-8 and TRBJ1-3; weak D call: TRBD1 (5 bases). This CDR3 spans 14 amino acids. Trimming took 5 bases from V and 2 from J, leaving 10 bases between them. CDR1 and CDR2 from the germline V gene are SGHVS and FQNEAQ. The variable domain in full, with the rest retrieved from reference TRBV7-8 and TRBJ1-3, is GAGVSQSPRYKVAKRGQDVALRCDPISGHVSLFWYQQALGQGPEFLTYFQNEAQLDKSGLPSDRFFAERPEGSVSTLKIQRTQQEDSAVYLCASSRQSPGNTIYFGEGSWLTVV.

This clone has just one count. This chain uses TRBV12-5 with TRBJ2-5; D may be TRBD1 (5 bases). Germline V gene data show CDR1 as LGHNT and CDR2 as FRNRAP. Trimming stripped 3 bases from V and 3 bases from J, with 11 bases between. The CDR3 loop spans 14 amino acids. CDR3 DNA sequence: TGTGCTAGTGGTTTCTCGACAGAGAAAGAGACCCAGTACTTC. It is translated as CASGFSTEKETQYF.

The chain links TRBV19 to TRBJ1-2, with unresolved D. The CDR3 loop spans 11 amino acids. Germline-derived CDR1 and CDR2 are LNHDA and SQIVND (reference sequence). The V end was cut by 6 bases, the J end by 4 bases, with 6 bases between. The CDR3 nucleotides read TGTGCCAGTAGGACACTCTATGGCTACACCTTC. Amino acid sequence: CASRTLYGYTF.

The chain joins TRBV6-5 to TRBJ2-3, with 7 bases matching TRBD1. The CDR3 covers 13 residues. V shed 4 bases, J shed 6 bases, and the junction held 4 bases outside the gene matches. CDR1 is MNHEY, CDR2 SVGAGI, per germline. DNA of the CDR3: TGTGCCAGCAGTTTGGACAGGTTGGATACGCAGTATTTT. Translated, it gives CASSLDRLDTQYF.

The chain recombines TRBV15 with TRBJ2-1; 9 bases map to TRBD1. The CDR3 has 16 amino acids. V was pared by 2 bases and J by 5 bases, with 7 bases of the junction left unmatched. Germline CDR1 and CDR2: LNHNV and YYDKDF (reference sequence). CDR3 DNA sequence: TGTGCCACCAGCAGACCACAGGGGGCTAGTCACAATGAGCAGTTCTTC. Protein sequence: CATSRPQGASHNEQFF.

V is TRBV19 and J is TRBJ2-7; 7 nucleotides align to TRBD2. CDR1 is LNHDA and CDR2 is SQIVND in the germline V gene (reference sequence). Trimming at V came to 1 base and at J to 3 bases, leaving 3 bases not matched to a gene. This CDR3 region has 14 residues. The DNA of the CDR3 is TGTGCCAGTAGTATAGGGGGGAGGGACTACGAGCAGTACTTC. It encodes CASSIGGRDYEQYF. Drawing the rest from reference TRBV19 and TRBJ2-7, the complete variable domain is DGGITQSPKYLFRKEGQNVTLSCEQNLNHDAMYWYRQDPGQGLRLIYYSQIVNDFQKGDIAEGYSVSREKKESFPLTVTSAQKNPTAFYLCASSIGGRDYEQYFGPGTRLTVT.

The chain carries TRBV18 and TRBJ2-5; the D gene is possibly TRBD2 (6 bases). Germline V lookup: CDR1 KGHSH, CDR2 LQKENI. The ends were cut back, 1 base at V and 5 bases at J, with 11 bases in the middle. The length of the CDR3 is 14 residues. The CDR3 DNA follows: TGTGCCAGCTCACCACAGGGGAGCGGGGAGACCCAGTACTTC. It yields the protein CASSPQGSGETQYF.

The V call is TRBV6-5, the J call TRBJ2-7, with no clear D. V was shortened by 0 bases and J by 2 bases, with 8 bases between the two germline ends. Germline V gene lookup returns CDR1 MNHEY and CDR2 SVGAGI. CDR3 length: 14 residues. The CDR3 reads CASSYSGLAYEQYF. CDR3 DNA sequence: TGTGCCAGCAGTTACTCCGGTTTGGCCTACGAGCAGTACTTC.

This rearrangement joins TRBV7-2 to TRBJ2-5; a possible D gene is TRBD1 (5 bases). Per germline, CDR1 SGHTA and CDR2 FQGNSA. Trimming took off 5 bases at V and 5 bases at J, with 15 bases between the two ends. This CDR3 has 14 residues. Written as DNA, the CDR3 is TGTGCCAGCAGCGGCCTCAGGGTTAGGGAGACCCAGTACTTC. Its translation: CASSGLRVRETQYF.

The rearrangement joins TRBV7-9 to TRBJ2-5; weak D call: TRBD1 (5 bases). V lost 5 bases, J lost 1 base, and 14 bases lay in between. The CDR3 is 15 amino acids. CDR1 is SEHNR and CDR2 is FQNEAQ in the germline V gene (reference sequence). CDR3 in amino acids: CASSRSTASQETQYF. The CDR3, as DNA: TGTGCCAGCAGCCGCTCGACAGCCTCCCAAGAGACCCAGTACTTC. The whole variable domain, filled in from reference TRBV7-9 and TRBJ2-5, reads DTGVSQNPRHKITKRGQNVTFRCDPISEHNRLYWYRQTLGQGPEFLTYFQNEAQLEKSRLLSDRFSAERPKGSFSTLEIQRTEQGDSAMYLCASSRSTASQETQYFGPGTRLLVL.